Presented here are 10 T cell receptor beta chains from one specimen sequenced in a study of Graves' ophthalmopathy and Graves' hyperthyroidism. The TCR beta CDR3 regions underwent amplification from RNA transcripts. HTBI primers primed a first-round RT-PCR, and a second-round multiplex PCR followed. TCRdb fed the multiplex PCR reads into MiXCR, producing one record per CDR3 protein. Here the sample spans more than 550,000 distinct CDR3 sequences, over 40% being singletons. The sequenced material came from peripheral blood. These receptor sequences come from an adult man with Graves' ophthalmopathy.

Comments on this clonotype: Compared with germline, one end of the junction differs, possibly owing to a read error. The gene calls are TRBV29-1 and TRBJ2-5; either TRBD1 or TRBD2 may fit D (5 bases each). The CDR3 runs to 13 residues. The germline gives CDR1 SQVTM, CDR2 ANQGSEA. The CDR3: CACRDGVVNERFF. CDR3 DNA: TGCGCCTGCAGGGATGGGGTAGTCAATGAGCGGTTCTTC. The variable domain in full, with the rest retrieved from reference TRBV29-1 and TRBJ2-5, is SAVISQKPSRDICQRGTSLTIQCQVDSQVTMMFWYRQQPGQSLTLIATANQGSEATYESGFVIDKFPISRPNLTFSTLTVSNMSPEDSSIYLCACRDGVVNERFFGPGTRLLVL.

The chain is built from TRBV18 and TRBJ2-5; TRBD2 matches at 7 bases. There are 14 residues in the CDR3. CDR1 and CDR2 from the germline V gene are KGHSH and LQKENI. Trimming at V came to 6 bases and at J to 5 bases, leaving 9 bases not matched to a gene. For the CDR3, the DNA is TGTGCCAGCTCGCCGGGACTAAATGGGGAGACCCAGTACTTC. The encoded protein is CASSPGLNGETQYF.

The V gene is TRBV29-1, the J gene TRBJ1-2, with TRBD1 as a possible D gene (6 bases). Looked up from germline, CDR1 is SQVTM and CDR2 is ANQGSEA. The CDR3 covers 12 residues. The germline V and J ends were trimmed by 5 bases and 3 bases, with 10 bases remaining between them. The CDR3 spells CSVIRQDYGYTF. DNA of the CDR3: TGCAGCGTTATCAGACAGGACTATGGCTACACCTTC.

This chain connects TRBV10-3 to TRBJ1-1; TRBD1 is a possible D gene (5 bases). Germline V lookup: CDR1 ENHRY, CDR2 SYGVKD. The CDR3 length is 16 residues. V was trimmed by 4 bases and J by 1 base, leaving 16 bases between them. The CDR3 region is CAISVHDGGPNTEAFF. Written as DNA, the CDR3 is TGTGCCATCAGTGTGCATGACGGGGGACCGAACACTGAAGCTTTCTTT.

This rearrangement joins TRBV15 to TRBJ2-7; 7 bases fit TRBD2. The V gene end was trimmed by 3 bases and the J gene end by 2 bases; junction bases not matched to a gene: 4. The CDR3 is 14 residues long. Germline-derived CDR1 and CDR2 are LNHNV and YYDKDF (reference sequence). The CDR3 bases are TGTGCCACCAGCAGCCTAGCGGTTACCTACGAGCAGTACTTC. Its translation is CATSSLAVTYEQYF.

This clonotype was detected ten times or more. This chain uses TRBV6-5 with TRBJ2-7; D could derive from TRBD1 or TRBD2 (6 bases each). V lost 8 bases, J lost 7 bases, and 12 bases lay in between. Germline V lookup: CDR1 MNHEY, CDR2 SVGAGI. This CDR3 contains 11 residues. CDR3 amino acids: CASVGGGEQYF. CDR3 nucleotides: TGTGCCAGCGTCGGAGGGGGGGAGCAGTACTTC.

This clonotype was picked up many times. The gene calls are TRBV10-3 and TRBJ2-5; D might be TRBD1 (5 bases). The CDR3 has 15 residues. V was shortened by 0 bases and J by 4 bases, with 12 bases between the two germline ends. Per the germline V gene, CDR1 is ENHRY and CDR2 is SYGVKD. This CDR3 is CAISESQGRRETQYF. CDR3 bases: TGTGCCATCAGTGAGTCCCAGGGAAGGAGAGAGACCCAGTACTTC.

Details on this clonotype: A much bigger clone sits one base away, suggesting this may be a read error. This sequence joins TRBV10-3 and TRBJ1-1, with D possibly being TRBD1 (5 bases). This CDR3 contains 13 residues. Germline assignment: CDR1 ENHRY and CDR2 SYGVKD. CDR3 sequence (DNA): TGTGCCAGCAGTGAACAGGACAACACTGAAGCTCTCTTT. Its translation: CASSEQDNTEALF.

This clonotype has just a few counts. The CDR3 loop reads CASRNPGLDSYEQYF. Here the CDR3 DNA reads TGTGCCAGCAGAAACCCGGGACTAGACTCCTACGAGCAGTACTTC. This rearrangement joins TRBV10-3 to TRBJ2-7; TRBD2 aligns across 8 bases. V lost 10 bases and J lost 0; bases outside the gene matches: 11. The CDR3 runs 15 residues. Germline V CDR1 and CDR2: ENHRY, SYGVKD.

There are many counts of this clonotype. The gene calls are TRBV7-9 and TRBJ1-5; D may be TRBD1 (6 bases). CDR3 length: 15 amino acids. V was cut by 4 bases and J by 5 bases, with 15 bases left in between. Germline V gene data show CDR1 as SEHNR and CDR2 as FQNEAQ (reference sequence). The CDR3 reads CASSSGQIRDQPQHF. For the CDR3, the DNA is TGTGCCAGCAGCTCCGGACAGATTCGGGATCAGCCCCAGCATTTT.